This T cell receptor (beta chain) was identified in a study of shared clonotypes between healthy human individuals. About the study: With ages of 18 to 49, the donors were two women and a few men. Study-wide points: Sampling used blood alone; tissue repertoires probably differ.

Deep was the level used in running the assay. TCRdb keeps only in-frame clones here, not all; method: immunoSEQ multiplex PCR. Of approximately 2,000,000 clones in the sample, roughly 95% were seen once. This CDR3 comprises 14 residues. Trimming took 4 bases from V and 5 from J, leaving 18 bases between them. CDR1 and CDR2 (germline): SQVTM, ANQGSEA. Comment on this clone: The antigen is unknown.

Cells designated naive CD8 were CD45RO-negative and were positively selected for CCR7, with terminally differentiated effector memory CD45RA+ cells excluded. V and J are TRBV29-1 and TRBJ2-7; D might be TRBD2 (6 bases). This receptor was obtained from a man in his late teens or twenties in good health. Some clones in this sample may be carry-over from other donors' samples. The sequenced sample was naive CD8+ T cells from PBMCs. The CDR3 bases are TGCAGCGTTGGGGGGTGGAGGGAATTGGACGAGCAGTACTTC. Protein sequence: CSVGGWRELDEQYF.